These T cell receptor beta chains were read from a single sample in a study of cytomegalovirus exposure and HLA in healthy donors. Clones were sequenced by immunoSEQ multiplex PCR, and TCRdb holds only the in-frame ones, with some missing. The sample holds around 230,000 clones, roughly 81% seen once. Sequenced input: PBMCs. The receptors stem from a girl aged 2 to 10 in good health and CMV-seronegative. CDR3s include the opening cysteine and the closing phenylalanine or tryptophan. D genes are given only for firm matches. A row's size may be missing; if present it is once, few, many or a size class.

cdr3_nt: TGTGCCAGCAGCCAGGACAGTAGCTCCTACGAGCAGTACTTC
cdr3_aa: CASSQDSSSYEQYF
clone_size: .
j_call: TRBJ2-7
v_call: TRBV11-3
d_call: .

cdr3_nt: TGTGCCAGTAGTGTCAGACAGCGACCCTACGAGCAGTACTTC
cdr3_aa: CASSVRQRPYEQYF
clone_size: .
j_call: TRBJ2-7
v_call: TRBV19
d_call: .

cdr3_nt: TGTGCCAGCAGCTTAGGGAGACTAATTGCAACTAATGAAAAACTGTTTTTT
cdr3_aa: CASSLGRLIATNEKLFF
clone_size: .
j_call: TRBJ1-4
v_call: TRBV7-8
d_call: .

cdr3_nt: TGTGCCAGTAAAATAGGACAGGGTCGCACAGATACGCAGTATTTT
cdr3_aa: CASKIGQGRTDTQYF
clone_size: .
j_call: TRBJ2-3
v_call: TRBV6-5
d_call: TRBD1

cdr3_nt: TGTGCCAGCAGGGCCGCTAGCGGGGGGAACACCGGGGAGCTGTTTTTT
cdr3_aa: CASRAASGGNTGELFF
clone_size: .
j_call: TRBJ2-2
v_call: TRBV11-2
d_call: TRBD2

cdr3_nt: TGCGCCAGCAGCCACCTCTTGACTAGCGGGGGGTCGAACACCGGGGAGCTGTTTTTT
cdr3_aa: CASSHLLTSGGSNTGELFF
clone_size: few
j_call: TRBJ2-2
v_call: TRBV4-1
d_call: TRBD2

cdr3_nt: TGCGCCAGCAGCTCCGGGACAGGCTACAATGAGCAGTTCTTC
cdr3_aa: CASSSGTGYNEQFF
clone_size: .
j_call: TRBJ2-1
v_call: TRBV5-1
d_call: TRBD1

cdr3_nt: TGTGCCATCACTTACAGCCTCGGAAACACCATATATTTT
cdr3_aa: CAITYSLGNTIYF
clone_size: .
j_call: TRBJ1-3
v_call: TRBV10-3
d_call: .

cdr3_nt: TGCACCAGCAGCCAAGCATTTGGCGGGGGGCGGGAGACCCAGTACTTC
cdr3_aa: CTSSQAFGGGRETQYF
clone_size: .
j_call: TRBJ2-5
v_call: TRBV1
d_call: .

cdr3_nt: TGTGCCACCAGCGGCTCCCGAAACACCATATATTTT
cdr3_aa: CATSGSRNTIYF
clone_size: .
j_call: TRBJ1-3
v_call: TRBV15
d_call: .

cdr3_nt: TGTGCCACCAGCAGAGCGGGACAGGGACAAGAGACCCAGTACTTC
cdr3_aa: CATSRAGQGQETQYF
clone_size: .
j_call: TRBJ2-5
v_call: TRBV15
d_call: TRBD1

cdr3_nt: TGTGCCAGCCACCTTGACAGGCGCGGAATGAACACTGAAGCTTTCTTT
cdr3_aa: CASHLDRRGMNTEAFF
clone_size: .
j_call: TRBJ1-1
v_call: TRBV2
d_call: .

cdr3_nt: TGTGCCAGCAGCTCCGACCCGAACAGGGGGCAACAAGAGACCCAGTACTTC
cdr3_aa: CASSSDPNRGQQETQYF
clone_size: .
j_call: TRBJ2-5
v_call: TRBV7-9
d_call: TRBD1

cdr3_nt: TGTGCCAGTAGTCCCTCAGACAGGGAGTACGAGCAGTACTTC
cdr3_aa: CASSPSDREYEQYF
clone_size: .
j_call: TRBJ2-7
v_call: TRBV19
d_call: TRBD1

cdr3_nt: TGTGCCAGCAGCTTGGGGACTACCTACGAGCAGTACTTC
cdr3_aa: CASSLGTTYEQYF
clone_size: .
j_call: TRBJ2-7
v_call: TRBV5-6
d_call: .

cdr3_nt: TGTGCCACCAGCAGAGATTCGGGACTAGCGGGGACTAGCACAGATACGCAGTATTTT
cdr3_aa: CATSRDSGLAGTSTDTQYF
clone_size: .
j_call: TRBJ2-3
v_call: TRBV15
d_call: TRBD2

cdr3_nt: TGTGCCAGCAGCTTGGAAGTATTGTGGACTAGCGAGGGCGAGCAGTACTTC
cdr3_aa: CASSLEVLWTSEGEQYF
clone_size: .
j_call: TRBJ2-7
v_call: TRBV5-8
d_call: TRBD2

cdr3_nt: TGTGCCAGCACCACGAGGACGGTCCGGGACATGAACACTGAAGCTTTCTTT
cdr3_aa: CASTTRTVRDMNTEAFF
clone_size: .
j_call: TRBJ1-1
v_call: TRBV7-7
d_call: .

cdr3_nt: TGTGCCAGTACCAGAGCGGGGCACACAGATACGCAGTATTTT
cdr3_aa: CASTRAGHTDTQYF
clone_size: .
j_call: TRBJ2-3
v_call: TRBV19
d_call: TRBD2

cdr3_nt: TGTGCCAGCAGTGAAGTCCTAGCGGGGGGTCCGTTCTTC
cdr3_aa: CASSEVLAGGPFF
clone_size: .
j_call: TRBJ2-1
v_call: TRBV6-1
d_call: TRBD2

cdr3_nt: TGTGCCAGCAGCTTAGGACAGGGTATCTACGAGCAGTACTTC
cdr3_aa: CASSLGQGIYEQYF
clone_size: .
j_call: TRBJ2-7
v_call: TRBV7-8
d_call: TRBD1

cdr3_nt: TGTGCCAGCAGGAGGGGGGGGTCCGAAGCTTTCTTT
cdr3_aa: CASRRGGSEAFF
clone_size: .
j_call: TRBJ1-1
v_call: TRBV6-1
d_call: .

cdr3_nt: TGTGCCAGCAGCTCCCGGGTCAACTATGGCTACACCTTC
cdr3_aa: CASSSRVNYGYTF
clone_size: .
j_call: TRBJ1-2
v_call: TRBV7-2
d_call: .

cdr3_nt: TGTGCCAGCAGACCTACTAGCGTTTTCACCGGGGAGCTGTTTTTT
cdr3_aa: CASRPTSVFTGELFF
clone_size: .
j_call: TRBJ2-2
v_call: TRBV6-6
d_call: TRBD2

cdr3_nt: TGTGCCAGCAGTTACTCGAACCAGCGGGAGTTGAGCGAGCAGTACTTC
cdr3_aa: CASSYSNQRELSEQYF
clone_size: .
j_call: TRBJ2-7
v_call: TRBV6-6
d_call: TRBD2

cdr3_nt: TGTGCCAGCAGCTTAGGGGGACTAGTTTCCGCCAATGAGCAGTTCTTC
cdr3_aa: CASSLGGLVSANEQFF
clone_size: .
j_call: TRBJ2-1
v_call: TRBV7-2
d_call: TRBD2

cdr3_nt: TGTGCCAGCAGCCAGACAGGGGCCGCCGGGCTTCAGGGTCAGCCCCAGCATTTT
cdr3_aa: CASSQTGAAGLQGQPQHF
clone_size: .
j_call: TRBJ1-5
v_call: TRBV5-6
d_call: TRBD1

cdr3_nt: TGTGCCAGCAGCGTAAGATTAGCGGGTGGGAATGAGCAGTTCTTC
cdr3_aa: CASSVRLAGGNEQFF
clone_size: .
j_call: TRBJ2-1
v_call: TRBV9
d_call: TRBD2

cdr3_nt: TGTGCCAGCTCACCCCGAGGACTAGCGGGGGGGACCGAGACCCAGTACTTC
cdr3_aa: CASSPRGLAGGTETQYF
clone_size: .
j_call: TRBJ2-5
v_call: TRBV18
d_call: TRBD2

cdr3_nt: TGTGCCTGGAGTGTAGCCCGGACAGCGTTCCTCCAAAACATTCAGTACTTC
cdr3_aa: CAWSVARTAFLQNIQYF
clone_size: .
j_call: TRBJ2-4
v_call: TRBV30
d_call: .

cdr3_nt: TGCGCCAGCAGCCAAGATTCCCGTGGGACATCTAGGGAGCAGTACTTC
cdr3_aa: CASSQDSRGTSREQYF
clone_size: .
j_call: TRBJ2-5
v_call: TRBV4-1
d_call: .

cdr3_nt: TGTGCCACCAGCGCGACGGACAGGGCGAGATACGAGCAGTACTTC
cdr3_aa: CATSATDRARYEQYF
clone_size: .
j_call: TRBJ2-7
v_call: TRBV15
d_call: TRBD1

cdr3_nt: TGTGCCAGCAGCTTAGGTCGGGAAGTTGCAGATACGCAGTATTTT
cdr3_aa: CASSLGREVADTQYF
clone_size: .
j_call: TRBJ2-3
v_call: TRBV13
d_call: .

cdr3_nt: TGTGCCAGTCCCAAAAAACAGGGTCTCCACGAGCAGTACTTC
cdr3_aa: CASPKKQGLHEQYF
clone_size: .
j_call: TRBJ2-7
v_call: TRBV19
d_call: .

cdr3_nt: TGTTCCAGCAGCTCCTACCTAAACACTGAAGCTTTCTTT
cdr3_aa: CSSSSYLNTEAFF
clone_size: .
j_call: TRBJ1-1
v_call: TRBV7-9
d_call: .

cdr3_nt: TGCGCCAGCAGCCAAGGGGCAGACGAGCAGTACTTC
cdr3_aa: CASSQGADEQYF
clone_size: .
j_call: TRBJ2-7
v_call: TRBV4-1
d_call: .

cdr3_nt: TGTGCCAGCAGCTTGGAAATCGGTAGAGGTAACACCGGGGAGCTGTTTTTT
cdr3_aa: CASSLEIGRGNTGELFF
clone_size: .
j_call: TRBJ2-2
v_call: TRBV5-4
d_call: .

cdr3_nt: TGCAGTGGTCAGACAGGAAGTAACTATGGCTACACCTTC
cdr3_aa: CSGQTGSNYGYTF
clone_size: once
j_call: TRBJ1-2
v_call: TRBV29-1
d_call: .

cdr3_nt: TGTGCCAGCAGCTTAGGACAGGGGGCGCTTGGGCAGCCCCAGCATTTT
cdr3_aa: CASSLGQGALGQPQHF
clone_size: once
j_call: TRBJ1-5
v_call: TRBV7-9
d_call: TRBD1

cdr3_nt: TGCAGCGTTCGGGCGGGGGGGCTACCCACAGATACGCAGTATTTT
cdr3_aa: CSVRAGGLPTDTQYF
clone_size: .
j_call: TRBJ2-3
v_call: TRBV29-1
d_call: TRBD2

cdr3_nt: TGTGCCAGCACCTTGAGCGGGGGTATCTACGAGCAGTACTTC
cdr3_aa: CASTLSGGIYEQYF
clone_size: .
j_call: TRBJ2-7
v_call: TRBV6-1
d_call: TRBD2

cdr3_nt: TGTGCCAGCAGTGAGCCAGGGGGCTGGACAGATACGCAGTATTTT
cdr3_aa: CASSEPGGWTDTQYF
clone_size: .
j_call: TRBJ2-3
v_call: TRBV6-1
d_call: TRBD1

cdr3_nt: TGCAGTGCCCGGACAGGTAGTGGCTACACCTTC
cdr3_aa: CSARTGSGYTF
clone_size: .
j_call: TRBJ1-2
v_call: TRBV20-1
d_call: TRBD1